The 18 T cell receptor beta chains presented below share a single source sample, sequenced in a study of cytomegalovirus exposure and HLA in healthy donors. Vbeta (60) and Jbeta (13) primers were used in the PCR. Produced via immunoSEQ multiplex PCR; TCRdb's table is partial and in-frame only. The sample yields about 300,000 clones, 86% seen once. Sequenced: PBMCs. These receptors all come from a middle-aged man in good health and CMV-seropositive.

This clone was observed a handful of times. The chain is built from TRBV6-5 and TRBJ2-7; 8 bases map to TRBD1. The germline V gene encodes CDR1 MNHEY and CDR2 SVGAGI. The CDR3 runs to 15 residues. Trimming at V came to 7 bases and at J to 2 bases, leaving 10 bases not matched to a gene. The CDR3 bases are TGTGCCAGCATTCCGGACAGGGATGGAACCTACGAGCAGTACTTC. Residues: CASIPDRDGTYEQYF.

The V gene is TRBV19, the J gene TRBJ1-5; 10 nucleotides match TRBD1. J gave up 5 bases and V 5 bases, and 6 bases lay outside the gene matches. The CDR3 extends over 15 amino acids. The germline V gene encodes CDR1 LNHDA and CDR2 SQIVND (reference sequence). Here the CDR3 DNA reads TGTGCCAGTAGTCGGGACAGGGGCGAGTATCAGCCCCAGCATTTT. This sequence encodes CASSRDRGEYQPQHF.

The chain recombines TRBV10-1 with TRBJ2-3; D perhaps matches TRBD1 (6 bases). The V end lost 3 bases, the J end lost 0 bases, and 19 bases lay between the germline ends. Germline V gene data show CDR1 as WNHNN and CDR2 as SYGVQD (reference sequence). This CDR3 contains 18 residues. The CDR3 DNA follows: TGCGCCAGCAGTGAATTGACGTATTCGGACAGTAGCACAGATACGCAGTATTTT. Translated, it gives CASSELTYSDSSTDTQYF.

The CDR3 here is CASSPGQGEASNEQFF. The CDR3 region has the DNA TGTGCCAGCTCACCCGGACAGGGTGAGGCCTCCAATGAGCAGTTCTTC. This chain links TRBV18 with TRBJ2-1; 8 positions match TRBD1. Germline V CDR1 and CDR2: KGHSH, LQKENI. The CDR3 covers 16 residues. V lost 3 bases, J lost 6 bases, and 10 bases stayed unmatched.

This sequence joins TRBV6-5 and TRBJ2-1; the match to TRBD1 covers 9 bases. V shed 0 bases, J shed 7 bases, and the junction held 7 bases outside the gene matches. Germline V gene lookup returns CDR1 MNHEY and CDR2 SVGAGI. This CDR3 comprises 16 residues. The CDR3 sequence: CASSYSLGQGGNEQFF. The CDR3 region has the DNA TGTGCCAGCAGTTACTCACTGGGACAGGGTGGGAATGAGCAGTTCTTC.

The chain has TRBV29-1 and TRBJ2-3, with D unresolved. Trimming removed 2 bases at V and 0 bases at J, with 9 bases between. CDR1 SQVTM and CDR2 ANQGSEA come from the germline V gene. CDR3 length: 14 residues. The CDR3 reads CSVEWHISTDTQYF. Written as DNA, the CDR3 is TGCAGCGTTGAATGGCATATCAGCACAGATACGCAGTATTTT.

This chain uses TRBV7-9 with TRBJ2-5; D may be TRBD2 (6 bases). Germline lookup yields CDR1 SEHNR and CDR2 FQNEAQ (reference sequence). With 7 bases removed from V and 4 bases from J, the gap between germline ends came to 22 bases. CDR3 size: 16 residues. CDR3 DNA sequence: TGTGCCAGCACCACCCCGTCCCGGGGGAGACCAGAGACCCAGTACTTC. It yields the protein CASTTPSRGRPETQYF.

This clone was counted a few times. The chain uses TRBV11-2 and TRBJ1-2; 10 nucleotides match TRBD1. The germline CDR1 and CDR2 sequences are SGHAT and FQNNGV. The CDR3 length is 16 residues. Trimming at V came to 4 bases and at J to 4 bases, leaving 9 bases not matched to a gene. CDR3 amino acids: CASSSLKGQGIYGYTF. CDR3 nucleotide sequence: TGTGCCAGCAGCTCACTGAAGGGACAGGGGATCTATGGCTACACCTTC.

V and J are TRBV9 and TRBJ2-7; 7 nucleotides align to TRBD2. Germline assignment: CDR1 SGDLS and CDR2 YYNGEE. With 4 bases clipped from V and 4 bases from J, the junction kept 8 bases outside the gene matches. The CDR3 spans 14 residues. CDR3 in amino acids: CASSSGGITYEQYF. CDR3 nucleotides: TGTGCCAGCAGCTCGGGGGGAATTACATACGAGCAGTACTTC. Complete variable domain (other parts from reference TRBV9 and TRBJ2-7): DSGVTQTPKHLITATGQRVTLRCSPRSGDLSVYWYQQSLDQGLQFLIQYYNGEERAKGNILERFSAQQFPDLHSELNLSSLELGDSALYFCASSSGGITYEQYFGPGTRLTVT.

CDR3 DNA sequence: TGTGCCAGCAGTAACCCCCCCGGGAGAAGCGCCTACGAGCAGTACTTC. As protein: CASSNPPGRSAYEQYF. The V gene is TRBV28, the J gene TRBJ2-7; D possibly corresponds to TRBD2 (6 bases). The CDR3 length is 16 residues. The V and J ends lost 5 bases and 2 bases respectively, with 19 bases between them. Germline V CDR1 and CDR2: MDHEN, SYDVKM.

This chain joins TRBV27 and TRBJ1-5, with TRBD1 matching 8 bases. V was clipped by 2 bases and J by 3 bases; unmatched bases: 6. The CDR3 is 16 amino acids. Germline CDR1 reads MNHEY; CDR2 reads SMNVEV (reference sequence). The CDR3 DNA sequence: TGTGCCAGCAGTTTAACCGGGACAGGCATCAATCAGCCCCAGCATTTT. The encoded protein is CASSLTGTGINQPQHF.

CDR3 amino acids: CASSLLGPQGWDQPQHF. In DNA, the CDR3 is TGTGCCAGCAGTTTATTAGGCCCCCAGGGTTGGGATCAGCCCCAGCATTTT. The V call is TRBV27, the J call TRBJ1-5; the D gene is possibly TRBD1 (5 bases). The germline V and J ends were trimmed by 1 base and 5 bases, with 18 bases remaining between them. CDR1 MNHEY and CDR2 SMNVEV come from the germline V gene (reference sequence). This CDR3 contains 17 residues.

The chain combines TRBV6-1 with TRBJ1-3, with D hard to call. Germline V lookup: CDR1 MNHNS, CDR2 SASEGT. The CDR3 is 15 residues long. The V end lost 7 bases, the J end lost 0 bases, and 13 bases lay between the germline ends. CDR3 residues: CASTGQSYSGNTIYF. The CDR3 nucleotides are TGTGCCAGCACAGGCCAGAGCTACTCTGGAAACACCATATATTTT.

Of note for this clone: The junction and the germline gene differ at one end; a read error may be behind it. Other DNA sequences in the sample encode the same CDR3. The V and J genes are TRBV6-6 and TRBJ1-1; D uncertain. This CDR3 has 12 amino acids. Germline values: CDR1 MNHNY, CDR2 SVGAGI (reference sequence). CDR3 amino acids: CASSHREAEAFF. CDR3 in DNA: TGTGCCAGCAGCCACCGCGAGGCTGAGGCTTTCTTT.

The DNA for the CDR3 is TGTGCCTGGAGCCCCGGAACTAGCGGGAGGGCCTGGCACACCGGGGAGCTGTTTTTT. Protein sequence: CAWSPGTSGRAWHTGELFF. This chain uses TRBV30 with TRBJ2-2, with TRBD2 matching over 13 bases. V dropped 3 bases and J dropped 3; count of bases not matched to a gene: 13. Per germline, CDR1 GTSNPN and CDR2 SVGIG (reference sequence). This CDR3 contains 19 residues.

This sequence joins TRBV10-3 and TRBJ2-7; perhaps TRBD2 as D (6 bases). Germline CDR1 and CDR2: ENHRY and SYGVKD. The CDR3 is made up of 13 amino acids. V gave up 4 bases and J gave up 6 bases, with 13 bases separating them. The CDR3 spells CAISGTSIREQYF. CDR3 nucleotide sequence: TGTGCCATCAGTGGCACTAGCATCCGCGAGCAGTACTTC.

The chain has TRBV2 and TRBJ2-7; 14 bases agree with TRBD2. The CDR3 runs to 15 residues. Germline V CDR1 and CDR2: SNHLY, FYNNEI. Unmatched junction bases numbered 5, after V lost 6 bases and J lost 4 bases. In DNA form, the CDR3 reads TGTGCCAGCAGCTTAGGACTAGCGGGGGGTTACGAGCAGTACTTC. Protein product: CASSLGLAGGYEQYF.

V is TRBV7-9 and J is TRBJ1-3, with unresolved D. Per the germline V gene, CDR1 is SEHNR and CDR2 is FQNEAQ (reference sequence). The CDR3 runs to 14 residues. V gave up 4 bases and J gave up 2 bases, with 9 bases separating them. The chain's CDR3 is CASSSTDTGNTIYF. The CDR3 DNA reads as TGTGCCAGCAGCTCTACAGATACTGGAAACACCATATATTTT.